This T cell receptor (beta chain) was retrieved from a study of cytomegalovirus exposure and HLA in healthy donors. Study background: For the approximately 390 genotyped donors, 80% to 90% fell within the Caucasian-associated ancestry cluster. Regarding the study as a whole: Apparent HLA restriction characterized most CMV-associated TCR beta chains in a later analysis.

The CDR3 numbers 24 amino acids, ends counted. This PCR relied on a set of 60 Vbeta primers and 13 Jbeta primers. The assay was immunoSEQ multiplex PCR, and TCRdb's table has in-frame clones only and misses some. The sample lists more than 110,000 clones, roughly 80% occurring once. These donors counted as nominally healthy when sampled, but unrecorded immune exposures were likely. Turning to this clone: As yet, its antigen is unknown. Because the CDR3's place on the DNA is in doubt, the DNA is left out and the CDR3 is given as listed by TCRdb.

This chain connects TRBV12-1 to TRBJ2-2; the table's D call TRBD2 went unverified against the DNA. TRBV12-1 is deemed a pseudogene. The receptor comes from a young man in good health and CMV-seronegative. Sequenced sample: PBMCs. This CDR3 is CASSGKRGISTGELFFGEGSRMFF.